The present T cell receptor beta chain was sequenced within a study of memory CD4+ T cells and cytomegalovirus serostatus. Findings and caveats of the study: A US-trained random forest predicted CMV serostatus with median AUC around 0.91.

The CDR3 runs to 14 residues. V was cut by 7 bases and J by 6 bases, with 16 bases left in between. Germline V gene data show CDR1 as SGHTA and CDR2 as FQGNSA. As handled by the study authors: After removing out-of-frame reads, over 2 million distinct TCRbeta sequences remained. Profiling relied on immunoSEQ multiplex PCR, and the TCRdb table lists in-frame clones only, not all of them. From that table come the V and J calls and clone size; the DNA was used to work out D and trimming. The sample has 56,000 or so clones, about 81% seen once; the top ten hold around 0.4%. The sort gate was single viable CD3+CD4+CD8-CD45RO+ cells for memory CD4+ T cells. Positive selection with CD4 microbeads enriched total CD4+ T cells. About this clone: Antigen unknown.

The chain couples TRBV7-2 to TRBJ2-4; D unresolved. Sequenced sample: memory CD4+ T cells from blood. The clonotype comes from an adult in good health and CMV-seronegative. CDR3 sequence (DNA): TGTGCCAGCAACAACGCTGGGCCGGTAAACATTCAGTACTTC. Amino acids: CASNNAGPVNIQYF.